These 3 T cell receptor beta chains originate from one sample sequenced in a study of cytotoxic CD8 clonotypes in ibrutinib-treated CLL. Here immunoSEQ multiplex PCR was the method, and the copy in TCRdb shows in-frame clones only, minus some. Here the sample spans approximately 320,000 clones, 60% to 80% being singletons. The material was PBMCs, obtained after 36 months of ibrutinib treatment. The receptor set was obtained from a human donor with chronic lymphocytic leukemia.

The chain links TRBV7-8 to TRBJ2-3; 11 positions match TRBD2. Germline V CDR1 and CDR2: SGHVS, FQNEAQ. The CDR3 runs to 15 residues. Losses at the gene ends were 3 bases for V and 2 bases for J; bases not matched to a gene: 1. CDR3 sequence: CASSLGLAATDTQYF. In DNA form, the CDR3 reads TGTGCCAGCAGCTTGGGACTAGCGGCCACAGATACGCAGTATTTT.

The chain employs TRBV5-6 and TRBJ2-3; TRBD2 matches at 12 bases. Germline V lookup: CDR1 SGHDT, CDR2 YYEEEE. The CDR3 length is 16 residues. Losses at the gene ends were 4 bases for V and 5 bases for J; bases not matched to a gene: 8. CDR3 sequence reads: CASSPPSGRAGDTQYF. For the CDR3, the DNA is TGTGCCAGCAGCCCCCCTAGCGGGAGGGCCGGAGATACGCAGTATTTT.

The chain joins TRBV7-2 to TRBJ2-7; D might be TRBD2 (5 bases). The CDR3 is 15 residues long. Germline loops: CDR1 SGHTA, CDR2 FQGNSA. V shed 1 base and J shed 3 bases, with 13 bases lying between them. CDR3 in amino acids: CASSLGPSSRYEQYF. In nucleotides, the CDR3 is TGTGCCAGCAGCTTAGGACCCTCTAGCCGCTACGAGCAGTACTTC.